This T cell receptor beta chain emerged from a study of tumor T cells in aggressive B-cell lymphoma. TCRdb keeps only in-frame clones here, not all; method: immunoSEQ multiplex PCR. Of about 850 clones listed, roughly 90% are singletons. CDR3 length: 11 residues. From germline, CDR1 is DFQATT and CDR2 SNEGSKA (reference sequence). The ends were cut back, 6 bases at V and 15 bases at J, with 15 bases in the middle. The sample consisted of tumor tissue. This clonotype was sampled from an adult with diffuse large B cell lymphoma. The chain joins TRBV20-1 to TRBJ1-6; TRBD1 is a possible D gene (6 bases). The CDR3 nucleotides read TGCAGTGCAACCCGGGACACCTACCTCCACTTT. This sequence encodes CSATRDTYLHF.